The sequence of this TCR beta chain was determined in a study of PD-1 blockade in classical Hodgkin lymphoma. Study-level findings and limits: Newly diagnosed patients had diversity similar to the baseline diversity of complete responders. Nivolumab starters within 1 year of ASCT were excluded.

A note on this clone: Its antigen is not identified.

Relapse was seen in all patients after autologous stem cell transplantation, and brentuximab vedotin exposure was variable. Germline CDR1 KGHSH, CDR2 LQKENI. This CDR3 contains 16 residues. V lost 6 bases, J lost 5 bases, and 12 bases stayed unmatched. Libraries were prepared by immunoSEQ multiplex PCR; TCRdb keeps only in-frame clonotypes and omits some of them. The sample lists about 97,000 clones, roughly 84% occurring once. The receptor was isolated from a human donor with classical Hodgkin lymphoma. The chain is built from TRBV18 and TRBJ1-1, with 10 positions matching TRBD1. Sequenced here: peripheral blood mononuclear cells (PBMCs), sampled at baseline. The CDR3 loop reads CASSQTSDRGLTEAFF. In DNA, the CDR3 is TGTGCCAGCTCCCAAACTTCAGACAGGGGGCTTACTGAAGCTTTCTTT.